The rows below give T cell receptor beta chains drawn from one sample of a study of T cells in Graves' hyperthyroidism and ophthalmopathy. TCRdb processed the multiplex PCR reads anew with MiXCR; each CDR3 protein has one entry. The data contain under 400,000 distinct CDR3 sequences, 15% to 20% of them seen just once; the ten biggest clones take up 33%. Specimen: blood. These receptors all come from a man under 40 with Graves' hyperthyroidism. Both conserved end residues are trimmed from each CDR3.

v_call: TRBV24-1
cdr3_aa: ATQGAGNTEAF

v_call: TRBV12-3/TRBV12-4
cdr3_aa: ASSSSGFSYEQY

v_call: TRBV5-1
cdr3_aa: ASSLDSRGDGYT

v_call: TRBV29-1
cdr3_aa: SVEESGNQPQH

v_call: TRBV2
cdr3_aa: ASSAQGTGSGNTIY

v_call: TRBV13
cdr3_aa: ASSLGDTAEAF

v_call: TRBV7-8
cdr3_aa: ASSLEVGFDNEQF

v_call: TRBV5-1
cdr3_aa: ASSLTAHTEAF

v_call: TRBV12-3/TRBV12-4
cdr3_aa: ASSFFSDGELF

v_call: TRBV5-1
cdr3_aa: ASSLETGLASYEQY